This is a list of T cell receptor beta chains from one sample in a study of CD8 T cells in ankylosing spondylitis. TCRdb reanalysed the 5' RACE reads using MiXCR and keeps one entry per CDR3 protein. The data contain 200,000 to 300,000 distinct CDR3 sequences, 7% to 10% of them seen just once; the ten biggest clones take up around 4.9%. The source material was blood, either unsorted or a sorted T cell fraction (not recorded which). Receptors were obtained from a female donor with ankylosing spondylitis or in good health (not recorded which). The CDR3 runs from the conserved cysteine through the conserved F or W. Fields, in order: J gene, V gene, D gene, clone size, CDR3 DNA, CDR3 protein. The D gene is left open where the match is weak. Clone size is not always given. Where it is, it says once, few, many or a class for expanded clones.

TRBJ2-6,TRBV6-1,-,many,TGTGCCAGCAGACCGACAGGCTACTCTGGGGCCAACGTCCTGACTTTC,CASRPTGYSGANVLTF
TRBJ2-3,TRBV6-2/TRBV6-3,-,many,TGTGCCAGCACTTACCAGACCCGCCGGGGCGGTACGCAGTATTTT,CASTYQTRRGGTQYF
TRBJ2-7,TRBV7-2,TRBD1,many,TGTGCCAGCAGCTTAGGAAAGGGGGCTTCCTACGAGCAGTACTTC,CASSLGKGASYEQYF
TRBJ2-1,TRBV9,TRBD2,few,TGTGCCAGCAGCGTAGTGGGGCGGGAGGACAATGAGCAGTTCTTC,CASSVVGREDNEQFF
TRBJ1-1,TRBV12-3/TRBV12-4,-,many,TGTGCCAGCAGAACAGAACGGAACACTGAAGCTTTCTTT,CASRTERNTEAFF
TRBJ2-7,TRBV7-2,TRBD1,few,TGTGCCAGCAGCTTAGGTCTGGACAGGGGCTACGAGCAGTACTTC,CASSLGLDRGYEQYF
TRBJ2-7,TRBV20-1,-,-,TGCAGTGCTAGCCCCTGGGAGACAACCTCCCGGGTTGTTCGGGAGCAGTACTTC,CSASPWETTSRVVREQYF
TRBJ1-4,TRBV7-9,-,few,TGTGCCAGCAGCAAGGACAGTAGGAATGAAAAACTGTTTTTT,CASSKDSRNEKLFF
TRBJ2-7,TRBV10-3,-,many,TGTGCCATCAGAGGGGGGATAAGGGACGAGCAGTACTTC,CAIRGGIRDEQYF
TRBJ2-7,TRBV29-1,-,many,TGCAGCGTTGAAGATAGGGGGGACAGCGAGCAGTACTTC,CSVEDRGDSEQYF
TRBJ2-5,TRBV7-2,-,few,TGTGCCAGCAGCTTACCGGGGTGGGAGACCCAGTACTTC,CASSLPGWETQYF
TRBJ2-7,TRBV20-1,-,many,TGCAGTGCCCCTCCCCCCGGGCCGGAGTCTTACGAGCAGTACTTC,CSAPPPGPESYEQYF
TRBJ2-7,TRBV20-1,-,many,TGCAGTGCCACGTTTGGGGTTGGCTACGAGCAGTACTTC,CSATFGVGYEQYF
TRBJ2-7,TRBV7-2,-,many,TGTGCCAGCAGCTTAGGACCCGGGGCCGGCTTAAGAGAGCAGTACTTC,CASSLGPGAGLREQYF
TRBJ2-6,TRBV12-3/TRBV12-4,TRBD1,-,TGTGCCTTCAGTTTAGGCCCAGGGGGTAGCTCTGGGGCCAACGTCCTGACTTTC,CAFSLGPGGSSGANVLTF
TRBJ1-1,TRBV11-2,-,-,TGTGCCAGCAGCATAGAGGGGGGCATGAACACTGAAGCTTTCTTT,CASSIEGGMNTEAFF
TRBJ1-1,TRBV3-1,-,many,TGTGCCAGCAGCCAAGATGAAGGGAGATCGAACACTGAAGCTTTCTTT,CASSQDEGRSNTEAFF
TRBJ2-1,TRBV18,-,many,TGTGCCAGCTCACCGGCGGGGGCCGGTGAGCAGTTCTTC,CASSPAGAGEQFF
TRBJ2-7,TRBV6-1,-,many,TGTGCCAGCAGGGACGTATACGAGCAGTACTTC,CASRDVYEQYF
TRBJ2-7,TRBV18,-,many,TGTGCCAGCTCACCACCGGGGAAGGGAAGGTACGAGCAGTACTTC,CASSPPGKGRYEQYF
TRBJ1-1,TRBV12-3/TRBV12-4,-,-,TGTGCCAGCAGTTTAATCAGGAACACTGAAGCTTTCTTT,CASSLIRNTEAFF
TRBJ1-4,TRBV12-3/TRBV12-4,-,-,TGTGCCAGCAGTCGGGACGGACTCTCTAATGAAAAACTGTTTTTT,CASSRDGLSNEKLFF
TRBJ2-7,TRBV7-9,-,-,TGTGCCAGCACCGAGGGGGACAAATCCTACGAGCAGTACTTC,CASTEGDKSYEQYF
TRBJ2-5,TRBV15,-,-,TGTGCCACCAGCAGAGATCAACCCGCTATGCAAGAGACCCAGTACTTC,CATSRDQPAMQETQYF
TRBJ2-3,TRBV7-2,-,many,TGTGCCAGCAGCTTAGGTGATAGCTTAGATACGCAGTATTTT,CASSLGDSLDTQYF
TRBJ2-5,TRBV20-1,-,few,TGCAGTGCTAGGCTCACTGCCGGGGAGACCCAGTACTTC,CSARLTAGETQYF
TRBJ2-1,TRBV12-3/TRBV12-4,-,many,TGTGCCAGCAGTTTCGGGCGGCGGGGCGCTGAGCAGTTCTTC,CASSFGRRGAEQFF
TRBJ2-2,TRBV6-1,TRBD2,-,TGTGCCAGCAGGACTAGCGGGAGGATAGGAACCGGGGAGCTGTTTTTT,CASRTSGRIGTGELFF
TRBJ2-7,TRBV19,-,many,TGTGCCAGTTCCGGCGGGATCGGTGGGCAGTACTTC,CASSGGIGGQYF
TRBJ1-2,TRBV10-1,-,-,TGCGCCTGTAGGGGCTATGGCTACACCTTC,CACRGYGYTF
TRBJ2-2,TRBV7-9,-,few,TGTGCCAGCAGAACGGGCGAGAGGGCCCCCGGGGAGCTGTTTTTT,CASRTGERAPGELFF
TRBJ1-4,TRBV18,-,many,TGTGCCAGCGCTACTTCGACGGATGAAAAACTGTTTTTT,CASATSTDEKLFF
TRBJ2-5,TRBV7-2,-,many,TGTGCCAGCAGCTTAGGACTAGTGAGTCAAGAGACCCAGTACTTC,CASSLGLVSQETQYF
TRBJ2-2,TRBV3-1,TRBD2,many,TGTGCCAGCAGGATTACTAGCGGGAACACCGGGGAGCTGTTTTTT,CASRITSGNTGELFF
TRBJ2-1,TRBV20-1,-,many,TGCAGTGCTACTGGGGCCGGGGATGAGCAGTTCTTC,CSATGAGDEQFF
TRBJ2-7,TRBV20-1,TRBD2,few,TGCAGTGCTAGAGACCCACTAGCGGGCAACTACGAGCAGTACTTC,CSARDPLAGNYEQYF
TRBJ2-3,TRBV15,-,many,TGTGCCACCAGCAGAGATCGGCTAACAGATACGCAGTATTTT,CATSRDRLTDTQYF
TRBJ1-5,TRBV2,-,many,TGTGCCAGCAGTGATTCGGGTTCAGGTCAGCCCCAGCATTTT,CASSDSGSGQPQHF
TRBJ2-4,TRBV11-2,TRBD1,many,TGTGCCAGCAGCCCGGACAGGGAACGCATTCAGTACTTC,CASSPDRERIQYF
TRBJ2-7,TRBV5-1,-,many,TGCGCCAGCAGCTTGGAACCCGACTCCTACGAGCAGTACTTC,CASSLEPDSYEQYF
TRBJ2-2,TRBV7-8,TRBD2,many,TGTGCCAGCAGTTACTTAGCGGGAACACACACCGGGGAGCTGTTTTTT,CASSYLAGTHTGELFF
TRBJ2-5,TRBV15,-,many,TGTGCCCCTGTCTCCGAGACCCAGTACTTC,CAPVSETQYF
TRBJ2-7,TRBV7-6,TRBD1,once,TGTGCCGGCAGCTTAGGTGCCGACAGGGGGTACGACGAGCAGTACTTC,CAGSLGADRGYDEQYF
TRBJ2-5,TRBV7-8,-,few,TGTGCCAGCAGCCCTCCGGTCGGGCCCGAGGGGCAAGAGACCCAGTACTTC,CASSPPVGPEGQETQYF
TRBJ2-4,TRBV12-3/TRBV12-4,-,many,TGTGCCAGCAGTTGGACCGGGGCGGTAAACATTCAGTACTTC,CASSWTGAVNIQYF
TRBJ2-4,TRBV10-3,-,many,TGTGCCATCAGTGGGGGCCGACAGGACATTCAGTACTTC,CAISGGRQDIQYF
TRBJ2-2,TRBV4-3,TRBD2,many,TGCGCCAGCAGCCATTCTCGGGGACTAGCGGGATTGGGCACCGGGGAGCTGTTTTTT,CASSHSRGLAGLGTGELFF
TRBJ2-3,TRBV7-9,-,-,TGTGCCAGCAGCCCCACAGGGAACACAGATACGCAGTATTTT,CASSPTGNTDTQYF
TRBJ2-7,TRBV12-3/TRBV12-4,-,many,TGTGCCAGCAGTCCCGCCGGTTGGGAGCAGTACTTC,CASSPAGWEQYF
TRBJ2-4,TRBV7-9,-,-,TGTGCCAGCGAGCCCCCAGGGGTAGCCAAAAACATTCAGTACTTC,CASEPPGVAKNIQYF
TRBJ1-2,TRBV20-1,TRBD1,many,TGCAGTGCTAGGAGTCCGGGACAGGGGCTACAAACTAACTATGGCTACACCTTC,CSARSPGQGLQTNYGYTF
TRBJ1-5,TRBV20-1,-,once,TGCAGTGCTAGAGAAGTAGGTCCGTACAATCAGCCCCAGCATTTT,CSAREVGPYNQPQHF
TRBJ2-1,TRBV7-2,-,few,TGTGCCAGCAGCTTCCTGCGGAGCGGAGCCTACAATGAGCAGTTCTTC,CASSFLRSGAYNEQFF
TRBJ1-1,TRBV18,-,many,TGTGCCAGCTTGACAGTGAACACTGAAGCTTTCTTT,CASLTVNTEAFF
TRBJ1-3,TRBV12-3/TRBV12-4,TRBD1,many,TGTGCCAGCAGTGGGCTGACAGGGGGCGGCAGTGGAAACACCATATATTTT,CASSGLTGGGSGNTIYF
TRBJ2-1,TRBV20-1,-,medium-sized,TGCAGTGCTAGAAAGACCCACCCCAATGAGCAGTTCTTC,CSARKTHPNEQFF
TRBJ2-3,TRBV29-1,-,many,TGCAGCGTTGAGGCGGGTAGCACAGATACGCAGTATTTT,CSVEAGSTDTQYF
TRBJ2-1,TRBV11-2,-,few,TGTGCCAGCAGCCCTACCCCCCTAGGGTCCTACAATGAGCAGTTCTTC,CASSPTPLGSYNEQFF
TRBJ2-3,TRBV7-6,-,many,TGTGCCAGCAGCAATCCGGGACTGGTGGCAGATACGCAGTATTTT,CASSNPGLVADTQYF